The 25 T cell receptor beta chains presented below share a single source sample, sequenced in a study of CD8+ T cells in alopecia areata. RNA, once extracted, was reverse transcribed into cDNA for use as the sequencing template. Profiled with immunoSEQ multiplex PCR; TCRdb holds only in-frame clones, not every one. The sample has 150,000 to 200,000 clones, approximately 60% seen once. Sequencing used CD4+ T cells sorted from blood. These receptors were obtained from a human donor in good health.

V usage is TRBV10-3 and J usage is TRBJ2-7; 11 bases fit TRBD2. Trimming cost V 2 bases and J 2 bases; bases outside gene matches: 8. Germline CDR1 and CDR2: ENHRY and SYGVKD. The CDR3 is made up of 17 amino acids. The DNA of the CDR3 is TGTGCCATCAGTGAGCCAGCTACTAGCGGGGGTACCTACGAGCAGTACTTC. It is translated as CAISEPATSGGTYEQYF.

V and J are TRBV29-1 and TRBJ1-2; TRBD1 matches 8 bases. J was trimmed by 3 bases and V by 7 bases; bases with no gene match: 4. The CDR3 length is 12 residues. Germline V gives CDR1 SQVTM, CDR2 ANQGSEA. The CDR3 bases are TGCAGCGGAAAGGGACAGGACTATGGCTACACCTTC. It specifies CSGKGQDYGYTF.

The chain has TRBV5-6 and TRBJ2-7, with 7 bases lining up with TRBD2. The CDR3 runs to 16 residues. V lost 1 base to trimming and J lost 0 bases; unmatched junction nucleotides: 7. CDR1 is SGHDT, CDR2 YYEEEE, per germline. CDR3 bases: TGTGCCAGCAGCTTGATGGGAGGGTACAGCTCCTACGAGCAGTACTTC. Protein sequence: CASSLMGGYSSYEQYF.

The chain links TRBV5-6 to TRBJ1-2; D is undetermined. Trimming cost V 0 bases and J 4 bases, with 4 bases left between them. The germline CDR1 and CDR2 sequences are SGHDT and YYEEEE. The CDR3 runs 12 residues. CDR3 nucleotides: TGTGCCAGCAGCTTGGGGCCCTATGGCTACACCTTC. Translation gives CASSLGPYGYTF.

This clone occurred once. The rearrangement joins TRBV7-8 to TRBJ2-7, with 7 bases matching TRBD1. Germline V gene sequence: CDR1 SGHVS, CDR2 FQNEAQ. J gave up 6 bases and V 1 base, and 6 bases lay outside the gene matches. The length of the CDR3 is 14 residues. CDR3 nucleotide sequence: TGTGCCAGCAGCTTAGAGACAGGGATCGGCGAGCAGTACTTC. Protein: CASSLETGIGEQYF.

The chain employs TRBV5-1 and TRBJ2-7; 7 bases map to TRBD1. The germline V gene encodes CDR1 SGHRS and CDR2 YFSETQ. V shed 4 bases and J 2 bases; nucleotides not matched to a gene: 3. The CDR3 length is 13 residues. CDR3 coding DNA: TGCGCCAGCAGCGGGACAGAGGCCTACGAGCAGTACTTC. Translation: CASSGTEAYEQYF.

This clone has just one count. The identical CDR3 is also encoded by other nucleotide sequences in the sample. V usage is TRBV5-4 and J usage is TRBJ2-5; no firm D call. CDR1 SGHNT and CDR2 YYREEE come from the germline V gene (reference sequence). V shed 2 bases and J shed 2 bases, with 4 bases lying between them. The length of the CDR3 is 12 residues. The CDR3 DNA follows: TGTGCCAGCAGCTTTAGTCAAGAGACCCAGTACTTC. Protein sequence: CASSFSQETQYF.

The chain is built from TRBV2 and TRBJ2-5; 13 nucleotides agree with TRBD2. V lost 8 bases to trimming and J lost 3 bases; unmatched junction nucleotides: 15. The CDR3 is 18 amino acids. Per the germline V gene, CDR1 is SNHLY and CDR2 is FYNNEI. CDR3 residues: CASFLTQLAGGPEETQYF. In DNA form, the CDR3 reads TGTGCCAGCTTTCTCACCCAACTAGCGGGAGGGCCGGAAGAGACCCAGTACTTC. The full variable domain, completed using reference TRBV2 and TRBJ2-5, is EPEVTQTPSHQVTQMGQEVILRCVPISNHLYFYWYRQILGQKVEFLVSFYNNEISEKSEIFDDQFSVERPDGSNFTLKIRSTKLEDSAMYFCASFLTQLAGGPEETQYFGPGTRLLVL.

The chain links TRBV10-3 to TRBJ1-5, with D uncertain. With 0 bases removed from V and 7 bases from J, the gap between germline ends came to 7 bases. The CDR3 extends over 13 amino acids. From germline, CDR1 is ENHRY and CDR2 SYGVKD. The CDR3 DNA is TGTGCCATCAGTGAGTCGAACGGGCAGCCCCAGCATTTT. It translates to CAISESNGQPQHF.

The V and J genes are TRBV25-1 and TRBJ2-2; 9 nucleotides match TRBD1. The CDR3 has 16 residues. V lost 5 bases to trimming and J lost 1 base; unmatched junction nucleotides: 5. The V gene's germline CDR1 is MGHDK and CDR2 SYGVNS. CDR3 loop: CASSPPGQGNTGELFF. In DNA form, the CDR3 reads TGTGCCAGCAGTCCGCCGGGACAGGGGAACACCGGGGAGCTGTTTTTT.

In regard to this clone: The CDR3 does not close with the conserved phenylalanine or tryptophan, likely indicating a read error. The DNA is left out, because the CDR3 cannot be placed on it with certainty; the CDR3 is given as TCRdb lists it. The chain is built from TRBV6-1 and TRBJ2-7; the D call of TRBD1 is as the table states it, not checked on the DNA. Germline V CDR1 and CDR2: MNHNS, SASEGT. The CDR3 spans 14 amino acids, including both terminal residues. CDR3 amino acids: CASSEEIGLGQEFI.

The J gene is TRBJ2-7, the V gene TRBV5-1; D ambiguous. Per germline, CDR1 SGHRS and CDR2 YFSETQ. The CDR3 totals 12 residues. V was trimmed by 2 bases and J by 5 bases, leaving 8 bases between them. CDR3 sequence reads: CASSFKGDEQYF. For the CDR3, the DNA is TGCGCCAGCAGCTTTAAAGGTGACGAGCAGTACTTC.

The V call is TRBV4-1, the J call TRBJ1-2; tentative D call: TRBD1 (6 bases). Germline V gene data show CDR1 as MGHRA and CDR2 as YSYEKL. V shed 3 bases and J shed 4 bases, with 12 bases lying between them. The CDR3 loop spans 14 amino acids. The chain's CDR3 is CASSHRTVAYGYTF. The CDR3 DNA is TGCGCCAGCAGCCATCGGACAGTCGCCTATGGCTACACCTTC.

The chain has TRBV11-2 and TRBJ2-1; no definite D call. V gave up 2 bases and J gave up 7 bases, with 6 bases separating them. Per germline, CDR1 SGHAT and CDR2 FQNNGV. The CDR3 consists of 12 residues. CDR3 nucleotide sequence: TGTGCCAGCAGCTTAACCACAAATGAGCAGTTCTTC. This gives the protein CASSLTTNEQFF.

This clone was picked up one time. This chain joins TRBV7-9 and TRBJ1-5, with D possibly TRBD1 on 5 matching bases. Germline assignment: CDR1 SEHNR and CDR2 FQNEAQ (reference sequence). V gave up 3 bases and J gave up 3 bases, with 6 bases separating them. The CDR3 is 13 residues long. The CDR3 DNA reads TGTGCCAGCAGCTTGGGGGTCAATCAGCCCCAGCATTTT. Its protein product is CASSLGVNQPQHF.

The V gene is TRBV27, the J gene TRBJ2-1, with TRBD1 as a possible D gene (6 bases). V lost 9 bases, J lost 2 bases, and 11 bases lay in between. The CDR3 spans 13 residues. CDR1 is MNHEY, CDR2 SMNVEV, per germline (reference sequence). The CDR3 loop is CASSGTPYNEQFF. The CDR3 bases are TGTGCCAGTTCCGGGACACCCTACAATGAGCAGTTCTTC.

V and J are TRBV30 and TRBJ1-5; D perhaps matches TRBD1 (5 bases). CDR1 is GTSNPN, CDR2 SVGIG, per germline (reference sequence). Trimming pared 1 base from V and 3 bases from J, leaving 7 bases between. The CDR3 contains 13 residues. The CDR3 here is CAWSGGTNQPQHF. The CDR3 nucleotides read TGTGCCTGGAGTGGGGGCACCAATCAGCCCCAGCATTTT.

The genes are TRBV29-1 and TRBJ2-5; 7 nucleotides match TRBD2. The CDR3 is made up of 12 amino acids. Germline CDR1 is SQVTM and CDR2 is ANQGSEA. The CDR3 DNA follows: TGCGGCGGGCGGGGGATTCAAGAGACCCAGTACTTC. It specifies CGGRGIQETQYF.

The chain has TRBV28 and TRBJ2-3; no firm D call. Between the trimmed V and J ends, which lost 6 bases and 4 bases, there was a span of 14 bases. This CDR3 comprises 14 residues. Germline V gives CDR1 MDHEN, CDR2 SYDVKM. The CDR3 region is CASSLGVISDTQYF. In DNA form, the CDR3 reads TGTGCCAGCAGCCTTGGGGTTATATCAGATACGCAGTATTTT.

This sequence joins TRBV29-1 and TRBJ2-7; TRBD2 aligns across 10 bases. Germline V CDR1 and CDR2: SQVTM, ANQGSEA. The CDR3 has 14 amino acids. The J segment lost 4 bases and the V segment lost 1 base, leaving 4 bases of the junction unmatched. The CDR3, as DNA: TGCAGCGTTGAAGCTAGCGGGAGACGATACGAGCAGTACTTC. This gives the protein CSVEASGRRYEQYF.

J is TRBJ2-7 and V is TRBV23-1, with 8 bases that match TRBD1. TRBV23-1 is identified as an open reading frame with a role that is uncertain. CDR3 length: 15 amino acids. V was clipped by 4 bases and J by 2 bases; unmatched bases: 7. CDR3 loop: CASSLPRTGPYEQYF. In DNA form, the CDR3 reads TGCGCCAGCAGTCTTCCCCGGACAGGGCCCTACGAGCAGTACTTC.

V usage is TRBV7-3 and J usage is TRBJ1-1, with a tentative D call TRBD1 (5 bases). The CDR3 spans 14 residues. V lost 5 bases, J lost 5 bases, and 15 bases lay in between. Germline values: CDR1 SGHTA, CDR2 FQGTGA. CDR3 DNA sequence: TGTGCCAGCAGCCAGATGGGGGAGAGGACTGAAGCTTTCTTT. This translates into CASSQMGERTEAFF. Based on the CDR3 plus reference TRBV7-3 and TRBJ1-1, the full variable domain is GAGVSQTPSNKVTEKGKYVELRCDPISGHTALYWYRQSLGQGPEFLIYFQGTGAADDSGLPNDRFFAVRPEGSVSTLKIQRTERGDSAVYLCASSQMGERTEAFFGQGTRLTVV.

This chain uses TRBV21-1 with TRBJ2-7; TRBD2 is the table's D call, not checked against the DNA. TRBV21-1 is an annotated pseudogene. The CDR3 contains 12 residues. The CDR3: CASSAPGYEQYF. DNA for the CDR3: TGTGCCAGCAGCGCCCCCGGCTACGAGCAGTACTTC.

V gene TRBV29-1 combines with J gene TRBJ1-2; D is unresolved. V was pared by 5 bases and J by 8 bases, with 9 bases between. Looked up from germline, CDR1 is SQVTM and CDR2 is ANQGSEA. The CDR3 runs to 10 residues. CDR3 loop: CSVLVGGYTF. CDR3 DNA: TGCAGCGTTTTGGTTGGGGGCTACACCTTC.

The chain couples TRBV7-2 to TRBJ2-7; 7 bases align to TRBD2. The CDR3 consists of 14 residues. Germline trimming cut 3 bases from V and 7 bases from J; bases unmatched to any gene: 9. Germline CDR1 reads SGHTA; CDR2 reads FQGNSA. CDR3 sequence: CASSFPGGLQEQYF. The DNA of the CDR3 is TGTGCCAGCAGCTTCCCGGGAGGCCTCCAAGAGCAGTACTTC.